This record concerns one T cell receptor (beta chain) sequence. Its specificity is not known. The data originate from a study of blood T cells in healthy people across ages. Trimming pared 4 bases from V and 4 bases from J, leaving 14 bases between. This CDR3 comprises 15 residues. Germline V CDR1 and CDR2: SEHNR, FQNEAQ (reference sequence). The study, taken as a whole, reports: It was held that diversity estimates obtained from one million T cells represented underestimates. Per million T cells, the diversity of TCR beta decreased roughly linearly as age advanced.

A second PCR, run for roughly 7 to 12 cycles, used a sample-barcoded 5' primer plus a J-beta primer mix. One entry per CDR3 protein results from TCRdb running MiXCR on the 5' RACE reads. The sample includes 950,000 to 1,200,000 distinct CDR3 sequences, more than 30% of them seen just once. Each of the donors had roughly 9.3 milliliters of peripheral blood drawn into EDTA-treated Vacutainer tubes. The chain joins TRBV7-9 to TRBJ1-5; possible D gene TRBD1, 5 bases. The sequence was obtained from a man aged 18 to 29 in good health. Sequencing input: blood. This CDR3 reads CASSSDSGVNQPQHF. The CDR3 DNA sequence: TGTGCCAGCAGCTCCGACAGCGGGGTAAATCAGCCCCAGCATTTT.